A selection of T cell receptor beta chains follows, all from one sample in a study of Graves' ophthalmopathy and Graves' hyperthyroidism. From the multiplex PCR reads, TCRdb called clonotypes with MiXCR, one entry per CDR3 protein. The data hold roughly 600,000 distinct CDR3 sequences, with less than 45% observed a single time. The sequencing input was peripheral blood or thyroid tissue (not recorded which). Receptors originate from an adult man with Graves' hyperthyroidism. CDR3s include the opening cysteine and the closing phenylalanine or tryptophan. D genes are given only for firm matches. Clone size is not always given. Where it is, it says once, few, many or a class for expanded clones.

clone_size	j_call	v_call	d_call	cdr3_aa
NA	TRBJ1-1	TRBV6-1	NA	CASKWWLNTEAFF
NA	TRBJ2-7	TRBV25-1	TRBD2	CASPPGLAYEQYF
many	TRBJ1-1	TRBV5-1	NA	CASSLQGPAWNTEAFF
many	TRBJ2-7	TRBV5-1	NA	CASSVTPGLVDEQYF
NA	TRBJ1-2	TRBV10-2	NA	CASRGSRDGYTF
few	TRBJ1-1	TRBV5-1	TRBD1	CASSLDGDRRTTEAFF
many	TRBJ1-5	TRBV12-3/TRBV12-4	NA	CASSWGFNQPQHF
many	TRBJ2-7	TRBV9	NA	CASSPGQYAYEQYF
few	TRBJ1-1	TRBV5-5	TRBD1	CASSARQGASTEAFF
few	TRBJ2-2	TRBV19	NA	CASRIQAANTGELFF
few	TRBJ2-3	TRBV15	TRBD1	CATSVTQGDGDTQYF
NA	TRBJ1-1	TRBV29-1	TRBD1	CSVGQGVSGNTEAFF
few	TRBJ2-7	TRBV29-1	NA	CSVEDRRYEQYF
few	TRBJ1-1	TRBV28	NA	CASSLLGGLAEAFF
NA	TRBJ2-7	TRBV29-1	NA	CSVATGTSYPYEQYF
NA	TRBJ2-7	TRBV10-3	NA	CASSTAPDYEQYF
many	TRBJ2-7	TRBV19	NA	CASHSPSYEQYF
many	TRBJ1-3	TRBV7-8	NA	CASTPGGGTIYF
many	TRBJ1-1	TRBV7-9	NA	CASSVRTPIEAFF
many	TRBJ2-2	TRBV7-6	NA	CASSLVLSTGELFF
many	TRBJ1-2	TRBV16	NA	CASSPFGGGYTF
NA	TRBJ2-3	TRBV7-8	TRBD2	CASSLHSGSTDTQYF
many	TRBJ2-7	TRBV19	NA	CASSILTGVNYEQYF
NA	TRBJ1-2	TRBV5-6	NA	CAWSSQRGRLYGYTF
many	TRBJ2-7	TRBV25-1	TRBD2	CASSEWRGGSDEQYF
few	TRBJ1-1	TRBV7-9	NA	CASSLTHEAFF
NA	TRBJ1-1	TRBV10-3	NA	CAISRGDKNTEAFF
NA	TRBJ1-1	TRBV6-1	TRBD1	CAISTDRENTGAFF
many	TRBJ2-7	TRBV5-1	TRBD2	CASSRGEGAYEQYF
NA	TRBJ2-2	TRBV2	TRBD1	CANSVLRETGGTGELFF
many	TRBJ1-2	TRBV7-9	NA	CASSQDGDGYTF
few	TRBJ1-1	TRBV6-1	TRBD1	CASSEALLGGGLNTEAFF
NA	TRBJ2-7	TRBV7-2	NA	CASSSLALASCEQYF
many	TRBJ1-1	TRBV24-1	NA	CATRNKFEAFF
NA	TRBJ2-5	TRBV6-5	TRBD2	CASSRTRTSGGSETQYF
once	TRBJ2-7	TRBV7-9	NA	CASSLDRGFGEQYF
NA	TRBJ2-5	TRBV7-3	NA	CASSSRGAGTTDTQYF
many	TRBJ2-2	TRBV6-1	NA	CASRPQGGTGELFF
NA	TRBJ2-7	TRBV13	TRBD2	CASSLRDSGRPSYEQYF
NA	TRBJ2-7	TRBV5-1	TRBD1	CASSAALTGGEQYF
many	TRBJ2-5	TRBV7-8	NA	CASSLAGGSGELRETQYF
many	TRBJ1-2	TRBV24-1	NA	CATSDPFTRSYTF
NA	TRBJ1-1	TRBV10-3	NA	CAISLPPGKAFF
many	TRBJ2-7	TRBV29-1	TRBD1	CSVEVSEGQSFYEQYF
once	TRBJ2-5	TRBV29-1	NA	CSWTDQETQYF
once	TRBJ2-5	TRBV20-1	NA	CSASSVAPSQETQYF
NA	TRBJ2-6	TRBV11-2	TRBD1	CASSEIPGTGRSGANVLTF
few	TRBJ1-1	TRBV7-8	NA	CASSLAFPDSARMNTEAFF
many	TRBJ2-5	TRBV20-1	NA	CSARQGGGQETQYF
NA	TRBJ2-2	TRBV12-3/TRBV12-4	TRBD1	CASSLVTGLITGELFF
once	TRBJ1-6	TRBV11-3	NA	CASSADIHNSPIHF
NA	TRBJ2-4	TRBV29-1	NA	CSVEERRGNIQYF
once	TRBJ2-5	TRBV29-1	NA	CSADRPTGPFGNEQYF